This T cell receptor beta chain was identified in a study of response to subunit inactivated influenza vaccine. Study-wide findings and caveats: Authors suggested each seasonal influenza vaccination recruits few new T cells.

This CDR3 comprises 10 residues. The V gene lost 7 bases and the J gene lost 6 bases, with 3 bases spanning the gap. CDR1 SGHAT and CDR2 FQNNGV come from the germline V gene. This clonotype has more than one count but fewer than ten. The antigen is unknown. TCRdb reanalysed the RT-PCR reads using MiXCR and keeps one entry per CDR3 protein. The repertoire has hundreds of thousands of distinct CDR3 sequences, about 15% of them found once; the top ten carry around 6.5%. Sequencing used PBMCs from blood, obtained 14 days before vaccination. This sequence joins TRBV11-2 and TRBJ2-2; unclear D gene. The source is a middle-aged man who received an inactivated influenza vaccine. The CDR3 coding sequence is TGTGCCAGCAAAGCCGGGGAGCTGTTTTTT. This encodes CASKAGELFF.